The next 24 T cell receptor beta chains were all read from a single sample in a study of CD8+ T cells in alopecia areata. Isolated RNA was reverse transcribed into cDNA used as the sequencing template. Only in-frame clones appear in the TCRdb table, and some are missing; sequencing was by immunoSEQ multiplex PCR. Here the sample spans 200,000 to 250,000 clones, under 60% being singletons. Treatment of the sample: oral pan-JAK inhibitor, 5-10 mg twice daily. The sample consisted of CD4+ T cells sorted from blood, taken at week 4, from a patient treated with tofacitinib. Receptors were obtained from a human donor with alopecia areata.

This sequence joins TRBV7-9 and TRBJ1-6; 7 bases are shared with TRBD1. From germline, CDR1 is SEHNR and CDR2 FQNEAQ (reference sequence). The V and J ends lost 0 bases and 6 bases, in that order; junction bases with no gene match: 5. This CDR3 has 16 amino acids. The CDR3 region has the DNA TGTGCCAGCAGCTTAGCCCCTACAGGGGTTAATTCACCCCTCCACTTT. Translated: CASSLAPTGVNSPLHF.

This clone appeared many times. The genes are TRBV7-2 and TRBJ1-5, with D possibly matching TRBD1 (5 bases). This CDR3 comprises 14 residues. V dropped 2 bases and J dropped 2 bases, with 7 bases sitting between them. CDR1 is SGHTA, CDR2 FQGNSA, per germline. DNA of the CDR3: TGTGCCAGCAGCTTACGAGGGGGCAATCAGCCCCAGCATTTT. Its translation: CASSLRGGNQPQHF.

The CDR3 DNA follows: TGTGCCAGCAGCGAGGGGGCTTCCAACACCGGGGAGCTGTTTTTT. Translated: CASSEGASNTGELFF. This rearrangement joins TRBV9 to TRBJ2-2; 7 bases are a match to TRBD1. V shed 3 bases, J shed 2 bases, and the junction held 4 bases outside the gene matches. Germline V gene sequence: CDR1 SGDLS, CDR2 YYNGEE. The CDR3 is 15 amino acids.

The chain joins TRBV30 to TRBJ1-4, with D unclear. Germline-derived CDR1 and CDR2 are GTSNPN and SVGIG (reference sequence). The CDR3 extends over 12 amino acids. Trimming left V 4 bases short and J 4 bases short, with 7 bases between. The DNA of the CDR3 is TGTGCCTGGACAGCAAATAATGAAAAACTGTTTTTT. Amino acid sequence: CAWTANNEKLFF.

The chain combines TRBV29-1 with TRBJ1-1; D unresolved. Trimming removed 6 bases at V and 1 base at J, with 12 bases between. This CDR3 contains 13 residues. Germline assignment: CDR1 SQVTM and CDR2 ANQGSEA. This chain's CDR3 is CSVLTEENTEAFF. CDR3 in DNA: TGCAGCGTATTGACGGAGGAGAACACTGAAGCTTTCTTT.

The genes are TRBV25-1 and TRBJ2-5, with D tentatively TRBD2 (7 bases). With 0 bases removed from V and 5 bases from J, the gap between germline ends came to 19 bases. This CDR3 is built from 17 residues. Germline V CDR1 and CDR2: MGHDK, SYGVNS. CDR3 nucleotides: TGTGCCAGCAGTGAATATCGGGGGGCGGAGGTTGTGGAGACCCAGTACTTC. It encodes CASSEYRGAEVVETQYF.

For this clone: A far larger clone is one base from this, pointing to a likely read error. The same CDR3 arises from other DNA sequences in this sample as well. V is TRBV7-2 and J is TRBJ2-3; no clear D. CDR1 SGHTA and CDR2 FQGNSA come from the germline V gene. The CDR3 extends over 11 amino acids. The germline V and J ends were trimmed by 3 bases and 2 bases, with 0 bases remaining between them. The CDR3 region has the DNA TGTGCCAGCAGCTTCACAGATACGCAGTATTTT. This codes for CASSFTDTQYF.

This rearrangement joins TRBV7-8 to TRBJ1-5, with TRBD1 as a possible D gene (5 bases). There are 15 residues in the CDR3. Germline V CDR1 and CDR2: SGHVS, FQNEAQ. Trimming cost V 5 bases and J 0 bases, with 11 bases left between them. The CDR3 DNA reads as TGTGCCAGCAGCCCATGGGACCCTAGCAATCAGCCCCAGCATTTT. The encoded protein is CASSPWDPSNQPQHF.

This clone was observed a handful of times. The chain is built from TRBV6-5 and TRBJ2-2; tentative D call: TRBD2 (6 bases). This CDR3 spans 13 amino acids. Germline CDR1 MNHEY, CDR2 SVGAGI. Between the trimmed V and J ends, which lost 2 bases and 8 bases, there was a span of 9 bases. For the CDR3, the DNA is TGTGCCAGCAGTTACGGGAGGTTTGGGGAGCTGTTTTTT. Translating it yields CASSYGRFGELFF.

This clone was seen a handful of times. CDR3 in amino acids: CASSRVGTDTQYF. The CDR3 DNA reads TGTGCCAGCAGCCGAGTGGGCACAGATACGCAGTATTTT. The rearrangement uses TRBV14 and TRBJ2-3; D remains ambiguous. Germline V gene sequence: CDR1 SGHDN, CDR2 FVKESK. V lost 4 bases and J lost 1, with 6 bases in between. This CDR3 has 13 amino acids. Full variable domain (rest looked up from reference TRBV14 and TRBJ2-3): EAGVTQFPSHSVIEKGQTVTLRCDPISGHDNLYWYRRVMGKEIKFLLHFVKESKQDESGMPNNRFLAERTGGTYSTLKVQPAELEDSGVYFCASSRVGTDTQYFGPGTRLTVL.

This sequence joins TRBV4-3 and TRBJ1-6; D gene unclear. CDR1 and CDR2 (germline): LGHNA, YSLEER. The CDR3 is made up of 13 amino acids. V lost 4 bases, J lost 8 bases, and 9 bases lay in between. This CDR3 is CASSLTQDSPLHF. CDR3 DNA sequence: TGCGCCAGCAGCCTGACTCAGGATTCACCCCTCCACTTT.

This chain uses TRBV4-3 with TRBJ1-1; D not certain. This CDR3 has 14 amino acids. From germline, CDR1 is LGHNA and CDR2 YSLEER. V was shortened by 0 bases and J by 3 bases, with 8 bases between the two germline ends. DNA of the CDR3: TGCGCCAGCAGCCAAGATACAAGAGACACTGAAGCTTTCTTT. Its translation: CASSQDTRDTEAFF.

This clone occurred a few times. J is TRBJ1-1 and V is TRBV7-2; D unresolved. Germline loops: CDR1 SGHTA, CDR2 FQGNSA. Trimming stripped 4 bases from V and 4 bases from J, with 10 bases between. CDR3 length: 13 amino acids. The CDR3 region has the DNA TGTGCCAGCAGCTCCCCCGGCCGCACTGAAGCTTTCTTT. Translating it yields CASSSPGRTEAFF.

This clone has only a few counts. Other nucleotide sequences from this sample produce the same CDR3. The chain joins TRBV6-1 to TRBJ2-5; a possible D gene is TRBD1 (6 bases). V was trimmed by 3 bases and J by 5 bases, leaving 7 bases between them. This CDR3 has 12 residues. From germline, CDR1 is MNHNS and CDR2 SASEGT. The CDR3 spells CASSEGAETQYF. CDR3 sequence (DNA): TGTGCCAGCAGTGAGGGGGCGGAGACCCAGTACTTC.

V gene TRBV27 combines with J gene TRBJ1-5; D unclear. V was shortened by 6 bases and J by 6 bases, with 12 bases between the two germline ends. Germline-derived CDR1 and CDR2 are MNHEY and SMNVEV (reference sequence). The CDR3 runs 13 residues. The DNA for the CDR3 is TGTGCCAGCAGCGTTGACATATCTCAGCCCCAGCATTTT. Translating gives CASSVDISQPQHF.

CDR3 amino acids: CASAEQGDQPQHF. CDR3 nucleotide sequence: TGTGCCAGCGCTGAACAGGGGGATCAGCCCCAGCATTTT. This chain connects TRBV21-1 to TRBJ1-5; the tabulated D call, TRBD1, remains unverified against the DNA. TRBV21-1 is designated a pseudogene. The CDR3 has 13 amino acids.

CDR3 loop: CASSLSASSYEQYF. As DNA, the CDR3 is TGCGCCAGCAGCTTGTCGGCTAGTTCCTACGAGCAGTACTTC. V usage is TRBV5-1 and J usage is TRBJ2-7; D gene ambiguous. The CDR3 loop spans 14 amino acids. The germline V gene has CDR1 SGHRS and CDR2 YFSETQ. V was shortened by 1 base and J by 1 base, with 9 bases between the two germline ends.

CDR3 protein: CASSEGAGEQFF. In DNA, the CDR3 is TGCGCCAGCAGTGAGGGGGCGGGTGAGCAGTTCTTC. This rearrangement joins TRBV10-1 to TRBJ2-1; possibly TRBD1 or TRBD2 for D (5 bases each). The V gene's germline CDR1 is WNHNN and CDR2 SYGVQD (reference sequence). V dropped 2 bases and J dropped 9 bases, with 8 bases sitting between them. The CDR3 runs 12 residues.

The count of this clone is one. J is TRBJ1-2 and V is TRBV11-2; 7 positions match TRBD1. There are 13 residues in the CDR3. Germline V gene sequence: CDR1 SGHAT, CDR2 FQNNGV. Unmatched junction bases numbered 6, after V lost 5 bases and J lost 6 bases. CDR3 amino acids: CASSEVTGNGYTF. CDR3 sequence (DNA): TGTGCCAGCAGCGAGGTGACAGGGAATGGCTACACCTTC.

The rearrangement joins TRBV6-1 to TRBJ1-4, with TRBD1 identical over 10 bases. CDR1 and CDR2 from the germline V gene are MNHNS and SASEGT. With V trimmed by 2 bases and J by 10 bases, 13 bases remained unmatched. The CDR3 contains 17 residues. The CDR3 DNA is TGTGCCAGCAGTGAACGTGACCTGGGGACAGGGGCGATAAAACTGTTTTTT. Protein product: CASSERDLGTGAIKLFF.

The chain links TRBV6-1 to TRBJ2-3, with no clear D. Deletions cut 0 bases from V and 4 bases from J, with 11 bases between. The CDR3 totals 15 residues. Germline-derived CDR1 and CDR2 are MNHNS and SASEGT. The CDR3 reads CASSEATFPSDTQYF. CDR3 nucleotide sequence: TGTGCCAGCAGTGAAGCGACATTCCCGTCAGATACGCAGTATTTT.

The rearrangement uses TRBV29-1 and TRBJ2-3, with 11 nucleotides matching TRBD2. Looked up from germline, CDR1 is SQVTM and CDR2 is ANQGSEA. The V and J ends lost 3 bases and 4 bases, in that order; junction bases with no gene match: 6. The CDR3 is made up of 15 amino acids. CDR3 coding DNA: TGCAGCGTTGAGCTTGGACTAGCGGGTTCAGATACGCAGTATTTT. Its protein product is CSVELGLAGSDTQYF.

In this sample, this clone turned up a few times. CDR3 in amino acids: CASSGQGQETQYF. The DNA of the CDR3 is TGTGCCAGCAGCGGACAGGGGCAAGAGACCCAGTACTTC. The J gene is TRBJ2-5, the V gene TRBV6-5, with 9 bases that match TRBD1. CDR3 length: 13 residues. J gave up 2 bases and V 6 bases, and 1 base lay outside the gene matches. Germline V CDR1 and CDR2: MNHEY, SVGAGI.

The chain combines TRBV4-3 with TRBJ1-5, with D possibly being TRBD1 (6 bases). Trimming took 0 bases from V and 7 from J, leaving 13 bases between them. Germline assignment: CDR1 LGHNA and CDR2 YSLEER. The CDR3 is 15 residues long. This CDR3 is CASSQEDSLGQPQHF. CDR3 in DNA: TGCGCCAGCAGCCAAGAGGACAGCTTGGGCCAGCCCCAGCATTTT.